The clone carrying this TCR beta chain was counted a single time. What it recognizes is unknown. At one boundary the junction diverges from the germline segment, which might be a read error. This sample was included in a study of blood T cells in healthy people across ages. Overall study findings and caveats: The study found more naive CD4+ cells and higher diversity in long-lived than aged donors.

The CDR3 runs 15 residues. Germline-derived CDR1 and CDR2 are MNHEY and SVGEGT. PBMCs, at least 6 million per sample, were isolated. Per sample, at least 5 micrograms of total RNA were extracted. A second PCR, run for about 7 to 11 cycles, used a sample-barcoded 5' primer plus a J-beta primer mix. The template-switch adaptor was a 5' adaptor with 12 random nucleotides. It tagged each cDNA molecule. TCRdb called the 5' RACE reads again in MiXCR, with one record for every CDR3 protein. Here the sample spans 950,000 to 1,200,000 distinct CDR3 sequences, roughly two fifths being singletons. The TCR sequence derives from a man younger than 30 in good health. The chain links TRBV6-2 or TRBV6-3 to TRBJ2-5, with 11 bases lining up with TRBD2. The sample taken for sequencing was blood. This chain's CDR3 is CGSSYLAGGQETQYF. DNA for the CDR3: TGTGGCAGCAGTTACCTAGCGGGGGGCCAAGAGACCCAGTACTTC.